Presented here are 28 T cell receptor beta chains from one specimen sequenced in a study of shared clonotypes between healthy human individuals. Clones were read by immunoSEQ multiplex PCR, and TCRdb kept only the in-frame ones, dropping some. The sample yields approximately 640,000 clones, less than 80% seen once. The sample comprised memory CD4+ T cells sorted from blood. Subset specified: CD45RA-negative fraction. These receptors originate from a woman aged 25-40 years in good health.

The rearrangement uses TRBV11-3 and TRBJ2-1; 14 bases match TRBD2. Germline-derived CDR1 and CDR2 are SGHNT and YENEEA. The trim removed 5 bases at V and 8 bases at J, leaving 8 bases unmatched. The CDR3 has 16 amino acids. CDR3 loop: CASSPGTSGSKDEQFF. The CDR3 bases are TGTGCCAGCAGCCCAGGGACTAGCGGGAGTAAAGATGAGCAGTTCTTC.

The J gene is TRBJ1-4, the V gene TRBV2, with 7 nucleotides matching TRBD1. The CDR3 has 13 residues. The germline V gene has CDR1 SNHLY and CDR2 FYNNEI. Trimming at V came to 6 bases and at J to 8 bases, leaving 6 bases not matched to a gene. CDR3 in amino acids: CASRRGLGEKLFF. DNA for the CDR3: TGTGCCAGCAGGAGGGGGCTAGGGGAAAAACTGTTTTTT.

In the case of this clone: This may arise from a read error, as a much more abundant clone is one base away. This CDR3 is also generated by other DNA sequences in the sample. The chain employs TRBV7-2 and TRBJ2-1, with unresolved D. The CDR3 extends over 14 amino acids. Trimming took 1 base from V and 0 from J, leaving 4 bases between them. From germline, CDR1 is SGHTA and CDR2 FQGNSA. The CDR3 DNA is TGTGCCAGCAGCTTAGATGGCTCCTACAATGAGCAGTTCTTC. Protein: CASSLDGSYNEQFF.

The rearrangement links TRBV6-1 to TRBJ2-7, with 12 bases that match TRBD1. The J segment lost 5 bases and the V segment lost 3 bases, leaving 5 bases of the junction unmatched. This CDR3 region has 15 residues. CDR1 is MNHNS and CDR2 is SASEGT in the germline V gene. The CDR3 loop is CASSDTGTGGDEQYF. In nucleotides, the CDR3 is TGTGCCAGCAGTGATACCGGGACAGGGGGCGACGAGCAGTACTTC.

This chain connects TRBV18 to TRBJ2-1; TRBD2 matches 7 bases. Trimming took 2 bases from V and 4 from J; bases not matched to a gene: 5. CDR1 is KGHSH, CDR2 LQKENI, per germline. This CDR3 spans 15 amino acids. The CDR3 sequence is CASSPTGTTYNEQFF. In nucleotides, the CDR3 is TGTGCCAGCTCACCAACGGGGACTACTTACAATGAGCAGTTCTTC.

In its sample, this clone was seen once. The V gene is TRBV10-2, the J gene TRBJ1-1; D is perhaps TRBD1 (5 bases). Germline loops: CDR1 WSHSY, CDR2 SAAADI. Trimming took off 5 bases at V and 4 bases at J, with 17 bases between the two ends. CDR3 length: 15 amino acids. DNA for the CDR3: TGCGCCAGCAGTAAAAAAGGGGTGGGGTTCACTGAAGCTTTCTTT. Translation gives CASSKKGVGFTEAFF.

The table lists this clone with a count of one. The rearrangement links TRBV7-8 to TRBJ2-7; D possibly corresponds to TRBD1 (6 bases). The germline V gene has CDR1 SGHVS and CDR2 FQNEAQ. The CDR3 is 15 residues long. Trimming removed 5 bases at V and 1 base at J, with 15 bases between. DNA of the CDR3: TGTGCCAGCAGCCGCGGCAGGGGAACGTCCTACGAGCAGTACTTC. It specifies CASSRGRGTSYEQYF.

This rearrangement joins TRBV15 to TRBJ1-4, with D hard to call. The V gene lost 0 bases and the J gene lost 8 bases, with 13 bases spanning the gap. CDR1 is LNHNV, CDR2 YYDKDF, per germline (reference sequence). The CDR3 extends over 15 amino acids. The CDR3 loop reads CATSRDIEGWEKLFF. CDR3 bases: TGTGCCACCAGCAGAGATATCGAGGGTTGGGAAAAACTGTTTTTT.

J is TRBJ1-1 and V is TRBV5-4, with 8 bases that match TRBD1. This CDR3 has 15 residues. Germline loops: CDR1 SGHNT, CDR2 YYREEE (reference sequence). J gave up 7 bases and V 2 bases, and 10 bases lay outside the gene matches. The CDR3 reads CASSLQGVPNIEAFF. Here the CDR3 DNA reads TGTGCCAGCAGCTTACAGGGGGTGCCCAATATTGAAGCTTTCTTT.

J is TRBJ1-1 and V is TRBV7-9; no clear D gene. Trimming shortened V by 2 bases and J by 8 bases, and 9 bases separated the two germline ends. The CDR3 sequence is 12 residues long. CDR1 is SEHNR, CDR2 FQNEAQ, per germline (reference sequence). CDR3 DNA sequence: TGTGCCAGCAGCTTATTCGATAGGGAAGCTTTCTTT. It codes for CASSLFDREAFF.

This sequence joins TRBV7-9 and TRBJ2-3; D unresolved. Trimming stripped 3 bases from V and 6 bases from J, with 7 bases between. From germline, CDR1 is SEHNR and CDR2 FQNEAQ (reference sequence). The CDR3 has 12 amino acids. The CDR3 sequence: CASSLSEDTQYF. The CDR3 nucleotides are TGTGCCAGCAGCTTGTCGGAGGATACGCAGTATTTT.

The chain joins TRBV28 to TRBJ1-4; TRBD1 is a possible D gene (6 bases). CDR1 is MDHEN and CDR2 is SYDVKM in the germline V gene. V shed 6 bases and J shed 3 bases, with 17 bases lying between them. The CDR3 has 16 residues. CDR3 protein: CASRRGGARANEKLFF. The DNA of the CDR3 is TGTGCCAGCAGGAGGGGGGGTGCGCGGGCTAATGAAAAACTGTTTTTT.

In regard to this clone: Distinct nucleotide sequences in the sample also encode this CDR3. CDR3 protein: CSVVSNTEAFF. In DNA, the CDR3 is TGCAGCGTTGTATCGAACACTGAAGCTTTCTTT. The chain has TRBV29-1 and TRBJ1-1, with D uncertain. The V end lost 4 bases, the J end lost 1 base, and 4 bases lay between the germline ends. The germline gives CDR1 SQVTM, CDR2 ANQGSEA. This CDR3 is built from 11 residues.

This clone was counted a few times. The CDR3: CASSFRAGGSDTQYF. The CDR3 DNA reads TGTGCCAGCAGTTTTCGAGCGGGAGGATCAGATACGCAGTATTTT. J is TRBJ2-3 and V is TRBV27, with 9 bases fitting TRBD2. This CDR3 comprises 15 residues. J was trimmed by 4 bases and V by 3 bases; bases with no gene match: 5. CDR1 is MNHEY and CDR2 is SMNVEV in the germline V gene (reference sequence).

The J gene is TRBJ2-7, the V gene TRBV27; TRBD2 matches at 9 bases. V gave up 1 base and J gave up 7 bases; unmatched junction bases: 8. Germline CDR1 reads MNHEY; CDR2 reads SMNVEV (reference sequence). CDR3 size: 15 residues. The CDR3 is CASSLFGGRVGEQYF. DNA for the CDR3: TGTGCCAGCAGTTTATTCGGCGGGAGGGTTGGGGAGCAGTACTTC.

This chain links TRBV19 with TRBJ1-1; a possible D gene is TRBD1 (5 bases). The germline CDR1 and CDR2 sequences are LNHDA and SQIVND (reference sequence). The V end was cut by 4 bases, the J end by 5 bases, with 17 bases between. The CDR3 is 15 amino acids. In DNA form, the CDR3 reads TGTGCCAGTAGTAGAAATGTCAGGGCGCGGACTGAAGCTTTCTTT. As protein: CASSRNVRARTEAFF.

Written as DNA, the CDR3 is TGTGCCACCAGCAGAGATCCGACCTTAAACTATGGCTACACCTTC. It encodes CATSRDPTLNYGYTF. The chain is built from TRBV15 and TRBJ1-2; no clear D gene. The germline V gene encodes CDR1 LNHNV and CDR2 YYDKDF (reference sequence). The CDR3 loop spans 15 amino acids. Deletions cut 0 bases from V and 2 bases from J, with 10 bases between.

Only one count was recorded for this clone. A far larger clone is just one base off, so this is likely a read error. The chain combines TRBV10-3 with TRBJ2-3, with 8 bases identical to TRBD2. Germline lookup yields CDR1 ENHRY and CDR2 SYGVKD. The CDR3 contains 13 residues. V trimming: 11 bases; J trimming: 0 bases; junction bases outside the gene matches: 4. CDR3 nucleotides: TGTGCCGCCCCTAGCGGGAGCACAGATACGCAGTATTTT. Translation gives CAAPSGSTDTQYF.

The V and J genes are TRBV29-1 and TRBJ2-6; TRBD1 aligns across 8 bases. After removal of 5 bases from V and 1 base from J, the junction contained 7 bases not matched to a gene. Germline V gene data show CDR1 as SQVTM and CDR2 as ANQGSEA. CDR3 size: 16 residues. In DNA form, the CDR3 reads TGCAGCGTTCGACAGGGGTTCCAATCTGGGGCCAACGTCCTGACTTTC. Protein product: CSVRQGFQSGANVLTF.

The genes are TRBV5-4 and TRBJ2-7, with D uncertain. The CDR3 totals 14 residues. Germline V gene sequence: CDR1 SGHNT, CDR2 YYREEE (reference sequence). The ends were cut back, 7 bases at V and 2 bases at J, with 16 bases in the middle. CDR3 DNA: TGTGCCAGCCGACCGACGCCCACCGCCTACGAGCAGTACTTC. It is translated as CASRPTPTAYEQYF.

The chain is built from TRBV15 and TRBJ2-5; 9 bases agree with TRBD1. The better agreement between TRBJ2-7 and the DNA end casts doubt on the J call. Germline CDR1 and CDR2: LNHNV and YYDKDF (reference sequence). The CDR3 is made up of 13 amino acids. CDR3 sequence reads: CATRDRASYEQYF. For the CDR3, the DNA is TGTGCCACCCGGGACAGGGCGTCCTACGAGCAGTACTTC.

The CDR3 nucleotides read TGTGCCAGCAGCTTAAGAGGAGCGGAAAATGAGCAGTTCTTC. Translation: CASSLRGAENEQFF. The chain recombines TRBV7-9 with TRBJ2-1; possibly TRBD2 for D (5 bases). Trimming stripped 2 bases from V and 7 bases from J, with 12 bases between. CDR1 and CDR2 (germline): SEHNR, FQNEAQ (reference sequence). This CDR3 contains 14 residues.

The V gene is TRBV2, the J gene TRBJ2-7; TRBD2 matches at 8 bases. CDR1 is SNHLY and CDR2 is FYNNEI in the germline V gene. The V segment lost 8 bases and the J segment 3 bases; nucleotides outside the gene matches: 6. CDR3 length equals 13 residues. CDR3 in DNA: TGTGCCAGCGGGGGGGGACTAGTCTACGAGCAGTACTTC. As protein: CASGGGLVYEQYF.

The chain combines TRBV16 with TRBJ2-7, with D perhaps matching TRBD1 (6 bases). This CDR3 contains 16 residues. Germline V gene sequence: CDR1 KGHSY, CDR2 FQNENV. V was clipped by 4 bases and J by 2 bases, with 18 bases between them. CDR3 DNA sequence: TGTGCCAGCAGCCCGAAACTGTACAGGGCGACCTACGAGCAGTACTTC. This gives the protein CASSPKLYRATYEQYF. Full variable domain (outside the CDR3, taken from reference TRBV16 and TRBJ2-7): GEEVAQTPKHLVRGEGQKAKLYCAPIKGHSYVFWYQQVLKNEFKFLISFQNENVFDETGMPKERFSAKCLPNSPCSLEIQATKLEDSAVYFCASSPKLYRATYEQYFGPGTRLTVT.

This clone was found once. V is TRBV6-5 and J is TRBJ2-7; D tentatively reads TRBD1 or TRBD2 (6 bases each). Looked up from germline, CDR1 is MNHEY and CDR2 is SVGAGI. This CDR3 is built from 14 residues. V was trimmed by 6 bases and J by 3 bases, leaving 15 bases between them. CDR3 DNA sequence: TGTGCCAGCAGCCTCACCAAGGGGGGCTACGAGCAGTACTTC. It translates to CASSLTKGGYEQYF.

The genes are TRBV5-1 and TRBJ2-7; D tentatively fits TRBD1 or TRBD2 (5 bases each). V lost 4 bases and J 7 bases, leaving 18 bases between the germline ends. Germline V gives CDR1 SGHRS, CDR2 YFSETQ. The CDR3 is made up of 14 amino acids. The CDR3 region is CASSPGTEGGEQYF. The CDR3 bases are TGCGCCAGCAGCCCCGGGACGGAAGGCGGGGAGCAGTACTTC. Combining the CDR3 with reference TRBV5-1 and TRBJ2-7 gives the whole variable domain KAGVTQTPRYLIKTRGQQVTLSCSPISGHRSVSWYQQTPGQGLQFLFEYFSETQRNKGNFPGRFSGRQFSNSRSEMNVSTLELGDSALYLCASSPGTEGGEQYFGPGTRLTVT.

The chain uses TRBV27 and TRBJ1-1, with a possible D match to TRBD1 (6 bases). Germline loops: CDR1 MNHEY, CDR2 SMNVEV (reference sequence). V shed 4 bases and J shed 1 base, with 10 bases lying between them. This CDR3 contains 14 residues. In DNA form, the CDR3 reads TGTGCCAGCAGTTATATACAGGGGAACACTGAAGCTTTCTTT. Protein: CASSYIQGNTEAFF.

This rearrangement joins TRBV11-2 to TRBJ2-1; possible D gene TRBD2, 5 bases. Germline V CDR1 and CDR2: SGHAT, FQNNGV. Between the trimmed V and J ends, which lost 1 base and 9 bases, there was a span of 19 bases. The CDR3 runs to 16 residues. The CDR3 coding sequence is TGTGCCAGCAGCTTAGTCCAGGACTCGTCCTTCGGTGAGCAGTTCTTC. Its translation is CASSLVQDSSFGEQFF. The variable domain in full, with the rest retrieved from reference TRBV11-2 and TRBJ2-1, is EAGVAQSPRYKIIEKRQSVAFWCNPISGHATLYWYQQILGQGPKLLIQFQNNGVVDDSQLPKDRFSAERLKGVDSTLKIQPAKLEDSAVYLCASSLVQDSSFGEQFFGPGTRLTVL.